This entry lists 4 T cell receptor beta chains sequenced from one sample in a study of blood T cell repertoires in COVID-19. Here immunoSEQ multiplex PCR was the method, and the copy in TCRdb shows in-frame clones only, minus some. Of tens of thousands of clones listed, more than 70% are singletons. The sample comprised peripheral blood. The receptors stem from a woman in her sixties with acute or convalescent COVID-19.

The genes are TRBV6-5 and TRBJ1-2; 10 bases align to TRBD1. V shed 6 bases and J 7 bases; nucleotides not matched to a gene: 8. Germline CDR1 MNHEY, CDR2 SVGAGI. The CDR3 runs to 14 residues. CDR3 DNA sequence: TGTGCCAGCAGCCCAGACAGGGGGCGGGTTGGCTACACCTTC. Protein sequence: CASSPDRGRVGYTF.

The V call is TRBV7-9, the J call TRBJ2-4; 8 bases agree with TRBD1. This CDR3 has 13 residues. Germline CDR1 is SEHNR and CDR2 is FQNEAQ (reference sequence). Trimming removed 4 bases from V and 14 bases from J; junction bases left unmatched: 10. Here the CDR3 DNA reads TGTGCCAGCAGCTCCTTCACGGACAGGGAGAAGTACTTC. It codes for CASSSFTDREKYF.

The count of this clone is one. The CDR3 DNA is TGTGCCAGTAGTATAGAGGCGGGGGATATGGGCTACGAGCAGTACTTC. Translating it yields CASSIEAGDMGYEQYF. This chain uses TRBV19 with TRBJ2-7; 7 nucleotides match TRBD2. There are 16 residues in the CDR3. The ends lost 0 bases at V and 3 bases at J; junction bases unmatched: 8. Germline CDR1 is LNHDA and CDR2 is SQIVND (reference sequence).

The rearrangement uses TRBV7-2 and TRBJ2-7, with 8 positions matching TRBD1. This CDR3 is 15 amino acids long. Germline CDR1 is SGHTA and CDR2 is FQGNSA. After removal of 5 bases from V and 4 bases from J, the junction contained 10 bases not matched to a gene. This chain's CDR3 is CASSDSGTGGYEQYF. CDR3 bases: TGTGCCAGCAGCGATTCCGGGACAGGAGGATACGAGCAGTACTTC.